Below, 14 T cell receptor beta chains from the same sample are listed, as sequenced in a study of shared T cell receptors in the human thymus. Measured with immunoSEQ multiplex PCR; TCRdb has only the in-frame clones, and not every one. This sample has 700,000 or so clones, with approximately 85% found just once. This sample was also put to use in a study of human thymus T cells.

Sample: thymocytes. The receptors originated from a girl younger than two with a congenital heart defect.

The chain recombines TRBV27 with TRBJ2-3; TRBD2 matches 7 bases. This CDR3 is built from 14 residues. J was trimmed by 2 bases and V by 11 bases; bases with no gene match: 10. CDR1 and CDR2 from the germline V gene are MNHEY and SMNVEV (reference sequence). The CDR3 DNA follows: TGTGCCCCGCCCCTAGCGGAGATCACAGATACGCAGTATTTT. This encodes CAPPLAEITDTQYF.

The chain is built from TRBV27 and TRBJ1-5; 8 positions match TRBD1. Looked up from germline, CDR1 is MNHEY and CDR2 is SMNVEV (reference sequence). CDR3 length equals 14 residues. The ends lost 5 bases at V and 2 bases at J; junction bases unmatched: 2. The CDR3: CASSTGGRNQPQHF. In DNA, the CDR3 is TGTGCCAGCAGTACAGGGGGGCGCAATCAGCCCCAGCATTTT.

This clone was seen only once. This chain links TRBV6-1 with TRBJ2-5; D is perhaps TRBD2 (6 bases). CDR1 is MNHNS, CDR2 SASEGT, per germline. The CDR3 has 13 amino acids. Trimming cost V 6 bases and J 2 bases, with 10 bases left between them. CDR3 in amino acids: CASRWGTQETQYF. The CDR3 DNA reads TGTGCCAGCAGATGGGGGACTCAAGAGACCCAGTACTTC.

The CDR3: CASSRGGQWVHEQYF. In nucleotides, the CDR3 is TGTGCCAGCAGCCGGGGGGGACAATGGGTCCACGAGCAGTACTTC. The chain is built from TRBV9 and TRBJ2-7; TRBD2 matches at 8 bases. The V gene end was trimmed by 4 bases and the J gene end by 5 bases; junction bases not matched to a gene: 11. This CDR3 has 15 residues. Per germline, CDR1 SGDLS and CDR2 YYNGEE.

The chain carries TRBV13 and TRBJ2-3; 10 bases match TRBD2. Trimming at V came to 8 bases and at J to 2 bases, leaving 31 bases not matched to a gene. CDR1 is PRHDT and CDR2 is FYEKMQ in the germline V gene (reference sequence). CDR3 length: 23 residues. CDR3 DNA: TGTGCCAGCGCGGAGGTGAGGACTAGCGGCACGGGAGGGGGTCGAAATTACACAGATACGCAGTATTTT. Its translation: CASAEVRTSGTGGGRNYTDTQYF. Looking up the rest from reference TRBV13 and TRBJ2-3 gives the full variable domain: AAGVIQSPRHLIKEKRETATLKCYPIPRHDTVYWYQQGPGQDPQFLISFYEKMQSDKGSIPDRFSAQQFSDYHSELNMSSLELGDSALYFCASAEVRTSGTGGGRNYTDTQYFGPGTRLTVL.

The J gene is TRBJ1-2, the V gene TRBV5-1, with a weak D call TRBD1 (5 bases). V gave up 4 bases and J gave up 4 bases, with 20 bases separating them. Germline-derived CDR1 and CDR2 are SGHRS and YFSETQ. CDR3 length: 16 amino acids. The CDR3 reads CASSPPPIDSSYGYTF. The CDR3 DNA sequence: TGCGCCAGCAGCCCCCCCCCAATAGACAGTTCCTATGGCTACACCTTC.

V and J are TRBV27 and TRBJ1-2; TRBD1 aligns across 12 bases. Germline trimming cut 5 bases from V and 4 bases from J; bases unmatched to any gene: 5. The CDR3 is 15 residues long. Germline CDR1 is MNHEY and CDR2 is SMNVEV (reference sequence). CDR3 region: CASSRDRGHFYGYTF. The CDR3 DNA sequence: TGTGCCAGCAGTAGGGACAGGGGGCACTTCTATGGCTACACCTTC.

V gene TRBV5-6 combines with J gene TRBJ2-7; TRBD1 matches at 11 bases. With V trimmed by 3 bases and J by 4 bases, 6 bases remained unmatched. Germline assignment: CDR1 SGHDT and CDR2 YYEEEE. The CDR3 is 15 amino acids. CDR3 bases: TGTGCCAGCAGCTCGAGGACAGGGGGCGTGTACGAGCAGTACTTC. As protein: CASSSRTGGVYEQYF. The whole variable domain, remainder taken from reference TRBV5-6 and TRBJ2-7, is DAGVTQSPTHLIKTRGQQVTLRCSPKSGHDTVSWYQQALGQGPQFIFQYYEEEERQRGNFPDRFSGHQFPNYSSELNVNALLLGDSALYLCASSSRTGGVYEQYFGPGTRLTVT.

This chain's CDR3 is CASSLGRDRAPHEQYF. Here the CDR3 DNA reads TGTGCCAGCAGCTTAGGACGGGACAGGGCCCCCCACGAGCAGTACTTC. The rearrangement links TRBV13 to TRBJ2-7, with 9 bases that match TRBD1. Germline CDR1 reads PRHDT; CDR2 reads FYEKMQ (reference sequence). The CDR3 is 16 residues long. J lost 5 bases, V lost 0 bases, and 8 bases had no gene match.

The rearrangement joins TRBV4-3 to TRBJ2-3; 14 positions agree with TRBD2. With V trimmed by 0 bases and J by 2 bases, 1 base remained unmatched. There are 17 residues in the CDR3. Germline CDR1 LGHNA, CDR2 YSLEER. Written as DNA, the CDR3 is TGCGCCAGCAGCCAAGAGGGACTAGCGGGGGCCACAGATACGCAGTATTTT. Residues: CASSQEGLAGATDTQYF.

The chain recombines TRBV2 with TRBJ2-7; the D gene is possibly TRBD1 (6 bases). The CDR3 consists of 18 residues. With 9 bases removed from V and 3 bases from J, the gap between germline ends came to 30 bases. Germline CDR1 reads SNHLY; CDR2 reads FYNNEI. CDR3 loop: CASIKAPRDNSSHYEQYF. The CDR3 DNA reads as TGTGCCAGTATTAAGGCCCCAAGGGACAACTCCTCTCACTACGAGCAGTACTTC.

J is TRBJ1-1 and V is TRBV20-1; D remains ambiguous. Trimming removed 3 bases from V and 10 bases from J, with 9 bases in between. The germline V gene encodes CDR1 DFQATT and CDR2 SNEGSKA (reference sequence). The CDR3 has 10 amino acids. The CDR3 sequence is CSARVGVAFF. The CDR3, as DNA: TGCAGTGCTAGGGTTGGAGTAGCTTTCTTT.

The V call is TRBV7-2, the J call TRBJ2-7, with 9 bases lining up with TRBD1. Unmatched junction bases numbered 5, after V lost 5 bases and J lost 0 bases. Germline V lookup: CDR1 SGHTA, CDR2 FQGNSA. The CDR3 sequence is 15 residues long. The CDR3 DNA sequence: TGTGCCAGCAGCCCGGGACAGGGCTTCTCCTACGAGCAGTACTTC. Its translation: CASSPGQGFSYEQYF.

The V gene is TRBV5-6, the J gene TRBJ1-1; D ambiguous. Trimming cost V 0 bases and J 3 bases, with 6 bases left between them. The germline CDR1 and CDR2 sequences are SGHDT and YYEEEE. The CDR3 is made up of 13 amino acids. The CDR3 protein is CASSLAVHTEAFF. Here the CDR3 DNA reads TGTGCCAGCAGCTTGGCGGTCCACACTGAAGCTTTCTTT.